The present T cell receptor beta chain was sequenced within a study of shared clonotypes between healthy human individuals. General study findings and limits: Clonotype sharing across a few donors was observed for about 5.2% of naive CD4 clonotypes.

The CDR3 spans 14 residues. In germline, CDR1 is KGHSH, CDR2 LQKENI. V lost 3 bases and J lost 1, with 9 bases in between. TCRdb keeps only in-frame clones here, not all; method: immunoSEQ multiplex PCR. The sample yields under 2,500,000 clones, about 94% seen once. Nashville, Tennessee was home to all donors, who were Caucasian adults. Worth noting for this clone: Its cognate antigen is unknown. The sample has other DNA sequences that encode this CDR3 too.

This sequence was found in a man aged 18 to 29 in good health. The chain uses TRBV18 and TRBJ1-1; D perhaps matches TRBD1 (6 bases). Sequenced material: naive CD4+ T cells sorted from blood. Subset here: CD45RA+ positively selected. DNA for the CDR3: TGTGCCAGCTCACCGACGACAGGGAACACTGAAGCTTTCTTT. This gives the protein CASSPTTGNTEAFF.